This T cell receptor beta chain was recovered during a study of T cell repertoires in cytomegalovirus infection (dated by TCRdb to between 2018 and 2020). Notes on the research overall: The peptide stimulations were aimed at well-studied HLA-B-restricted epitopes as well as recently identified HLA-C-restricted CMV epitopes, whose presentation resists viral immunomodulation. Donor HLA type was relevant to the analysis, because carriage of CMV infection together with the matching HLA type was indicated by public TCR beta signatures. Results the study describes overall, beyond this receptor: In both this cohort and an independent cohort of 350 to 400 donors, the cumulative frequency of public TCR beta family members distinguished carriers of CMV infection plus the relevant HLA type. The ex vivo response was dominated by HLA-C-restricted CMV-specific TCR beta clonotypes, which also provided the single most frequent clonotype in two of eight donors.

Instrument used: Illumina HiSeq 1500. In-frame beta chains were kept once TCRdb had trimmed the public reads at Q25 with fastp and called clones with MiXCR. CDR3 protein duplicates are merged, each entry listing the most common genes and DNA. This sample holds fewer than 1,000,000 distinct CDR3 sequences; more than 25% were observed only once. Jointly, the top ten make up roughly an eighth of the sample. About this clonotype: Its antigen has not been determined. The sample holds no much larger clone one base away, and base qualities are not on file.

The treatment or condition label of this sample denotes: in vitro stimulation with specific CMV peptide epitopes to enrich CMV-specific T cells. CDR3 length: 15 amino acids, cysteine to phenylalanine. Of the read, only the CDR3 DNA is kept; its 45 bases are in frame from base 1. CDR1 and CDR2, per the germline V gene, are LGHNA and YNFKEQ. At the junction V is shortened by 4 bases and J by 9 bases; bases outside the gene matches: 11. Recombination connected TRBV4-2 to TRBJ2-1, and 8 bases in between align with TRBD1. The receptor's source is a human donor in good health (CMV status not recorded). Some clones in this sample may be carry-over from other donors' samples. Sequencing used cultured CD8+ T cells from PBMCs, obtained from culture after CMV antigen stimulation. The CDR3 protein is CASSLFGQGSGEQFF. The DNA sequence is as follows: TGTGCCAGCAGCCTTTTCGGACAGGGTTCGGGTGAGCAGTTCTTC.